The clone carrying this T cell receptor (beta chain) was seen only a few times. The entry originates in a study of T cells in Graves' hyperthyroidism and ophthalmopathy. PBMCs were collected from an approximately 10 ml volume of fresh peripheral blood. There were TCR beta CDR3 regions amplified from RNA transcripts. Initially, a first-round RT-PCR of the TCR CDR3 employed the HTBI primer set. TCRdb used MiXCR to reprocess the multiplex PCR reads, holding one entry per CDR3 protein. The repertoire has around 500,000 distinct CDR3 sequences, about 16% of them found once; the top ten carry 25% to 30%. From germline, CDR1 is ENHRY and CDR2 SYGVKD. Trimming pared 10 bases from V and 7 bases from J, leaving 14 bases between. This CDR3 is built from 12 residues.

Input material: blood. This sequence was found in a woman aged 25 to 39 with Graves' ophthalmopathy. The J gene is TRBJ2-1, the V gene TRBV10-3, with TRBD1 as a possible D gene (6 bases). The CDR3 is CATGDVGNEQFF. Written as DNA, the CDR3 is TGTGCCACAGGGGACGTAGGGAATGAGCAGTTCTTC.